Below, 21 T cell receptor beta chains from the same sample are listed, as sequenced in a study of blood T cell repertoires in COVID-19. Some clones are missing from TCRdb's copy, which holds only in-frame ones; the method was immunoSEQ multiplex PCR. The sample yields 110,000 to 150,000 clones, about 76% seen once. Sequencing was performed on peripheral blood. The receptors stem from a woman aged 70-85 years with COVID-19, enrolled during active disease.

The chain joins TRBV6-5 to TRBJ2-4; D might be TRBD1 (5 bases). V was shortened by 7 bases and J by 0 bases, with 10 bases between the two germline ends. The CDR3 sequence is 14 residues long. Germline V gene lookup returns CDR1 MNHEY and CDR2 SVGAGI. DNA for the CDR3: TGTGCCAGCACCACAGGCCTAGCCAAAAACATTCAGTACTTC. This encodes CASTTGLAKNIQYF.

The rearrangement links TRBV28 to TRBJ2-3, with TRBD2 as a possible D gene (5 bases). Trimming stripped 6 bases from V and 2 bases from J, with 15 bases between. CDR1 is MDHEN, CDR2 SYDVKM, per germline. CDR3 length: 15 amino acids. The DNA for the CDR3 is TGTGCCAGCAGCTCCCCAGTGAGGGACACAGATACGCAGTATTTT. Encoded protein: CASSSPVRDTDTQYF.

The V call is TRBV7-9, the J call TRBJ1-3; D not certain. CDR3 length: 13 amino acids. Trimming removed 1 base at V and 4 bases at J, with 5 bases between. The V gene's germline CDR1 is SEHNR and CDR2 FQNEAQ (reference sequence). The chain's CDR3 is CASSLGAGNTIYF. The CDR3 DNA sequence: TGTGCCAGCAGCTTAGGGGCCGGAAACACCATATATTTT. The complete variable domain, with remaining parts taken from reference TRBV7-9 and TRBJ1-3, reads DTGVSQNPRHKITKRGQNVTFRCDPISEHNRLYWYRQTLGQGPEFLTYFQNEAQLEKSRLLSDRFSAERPKGSFSTLEIQRTEQGDSAMYLCASSLGAGNTIYFGEGSWLTVV.

The chain is built from TRBV5-1 and TRBJ1-6; maybe TRBD1 (5 bases). The V and J ends lost 5 bases and 6 bases respectively, with 9 bases between them. This CDR3 is 13 amino acids long. Per the germline V gene, CDR1 is SGHRS and CDR2 is YFSETQ. The CDR3 DNA sequence: TGCGCCAGCAGGACAGAGTCTAATTCACCCCTCCACTTT. Protein product: CASRTESNSPLHF.

V and J are TRBV10-2 and TRBJ2-1; 9 bases are a match to TRBD2. CDR3 length: 14 residues. CDR1 and CDR2 from the germline V gene are WSHSY and SAAADI. Germline trimming cut 10 bases from V and 9 bases from J; bases unmatched to any gene: 13. The CDR3 region is CATWGGGGAFEQFF. As DNA, the CDR3 is TGCGCCACGTGGGGGGGCGGGGGGGCCTTTGAGCAGTTCTTC.

The chain employs TRBV19 and TRBJ1-3; D gene unclear. In germline, CDR1 is LNHDA, CDR2 SQIVND (reference sequence). V was pared by 5 bases and J by 5 bases, with 10 bases between. This CDR3 is built from 13 residues. For the CDR3, the DNA is TGTGCCAGTAGTGAAGGAGGACGAAACACCATATATTTT. This gives the protein CASSEGGRNTIYF.

CDR3 sequence: CALLQSGREAFF. CDR3 DNA: TGTGCCTTACTCCAGTCGGGGAGGGAAGCTTTCTTT. J is TRBJ1-1 and V is TRBV7-9, with D hard to call. The CDR3 is 12 amino acids. The V end was cut by 11 bases, the J end by 8 bases, with 18 bases between. Germline lookup yields CDR1 SEHNR and CDR2 FQNEAQ (reference sequence).

The chain carries TRBV7-9 and TRBJ2-1, with D possibly matching TRBD2 (6 bases). CDR1 and CDR2 from the germline V gene are SEHNR and FQNEAQ (reference sequence). V was trimmed by 5 bases and J by 8 bases, leaving 10 bases between them. CDR3 length: 12 amino acids. The CDR3 reads CASSRGTDEQFF. CDR3 nucleotides: TGTGCCAGCAGCCGGGGGACGGATGAGCAGTTCTTC. Filled out from reference TRBV7-9 and TRBJ2-1, the complete variable domain reads DTGVSQNPRHKITKRGQNVTFRCDPISEHNRLYWYRQTLGQGPEFLTYFQNEAQLEKSRLLSDRFSAERPKGSFSTLEIQRTEQGDSAMYLCASSRGTDEQFFGPGTRLTVL.

This chain connects TRBV11-1 to TRBJ1-6; tentatively, D is TRBD1 (6 bases). The germline gives CDR1 SGHAT, CDR2 FQDESV (reference sequence). V lost 6 bases, J lost 9 bases, and 18 bases lay in between. This CDR3 region has 15 residues. In DNA, the CDR3 is TGTGCCAGCAGGTCAAGCCGGGACAATTTTTCACCCCTCCACTTT. It is translated as CASRSSRDNFSPLHF.

The V call is TRBV19, the J call TRBJ1-2; 10 nucleotides agree with TRBD1. Germline V gene data show CDR1 as LNHDA and CDR2 as SQIVND (reference sequence). The CDR3 covers 15 residues. The junction had 5 bases not matched to a gene; V was cut back by 3 bases and J by 4 bases. CDR3: CASSIDRGHSYGYTF. The DNA for the CDR3 is TGTGCCAGTAGTATCGACAGGGGGCATAGCTATGGCTACACCTTC.

CDR3 coding DNA: TGTGCCAGCAGTGACACCGGGGGTTGGGGCTACACCTTC. It is translated as CASSDTGGWGYTF. This chain connects TRBV6-4 to TRBJ1-2, with D tentatively TRBD1 (5 bases). The germline V and J ends were trimmed by 2 bases and 8 bases, with 12 bases remaining between them. Germline V gene lookup returns CDR1 MRHNA and CDR2 SNTAGT. This CDR3 comprises 13 residues.

The gene calls are TRBV7-8 and TRBJ1-5; 7 bases agree with TRBD1. The CDR3 loop spans 12 amino acids. Trimming at V came to 3 bases and at J to 9 bases, leaving 2 bases not matched to a gene. Germline CDR1 is SGHVS and CDR2 is FQNEAQ. The CDR3 coding sequence is TGTGCCAGCAGCTTGGACAGGCGGCCCCAGCATTTT. Translation: CASSLDRRPQHF.

This clone has only a few counts. The chain joins TRBV18 to TRBJ2-1; possible D gene TRBD2, 5 bases. Germline assignment: CDR1 KGHSH and CDR2 LQKENI. V gave up 1 base and J gave up 1 base, with 11 bases separating them. This CDR3 comprises 16 residues. The CDR3, as DNA: TGTGCCAGCTCACCACGCGTCGGGGATTCCTACAATGAGCAGTTCTTC. It codes for CASSPRVGDSYNEQFF.

This sequence joins TRBV25-1 and TRBJ2-7, with TRBD2 matching 8 bases. Per germline, CDR1 MGHDK and CDR2 SYGVNS. J was trimmed by 4 bases and V by 7 bases; bases with no gene match: 3. The CDR3 sequence is 12 residues long. CDR3 sequence (DNA): TGTGCCAGCACTAGCGGGTTGTACGAGCAGTACTTC. The encoded protein is CASTSGLYEQYF.

The rearrangement joins TRBV19 to TRBJ1-2; D is ambiguous. V shed 7 bases and J shed 4 bases, with 13 bases lying between them. Germline assignment: CDR1 LNHDA and CDR2 SQIVND (reference sequence). The CDR3 has 13 amino acids. The CDR3 sequence: CASTPSVPYGYTF. CDR3 in DNA: TGTGCCAGTACCCCGAGTGTACCCTATGGCTACACCTTC.

This chain links TRBV6-5 with TRBJ2-3; 9 positions agree with TRBD2. This CDR3 is 13 amino acids long. Trimming took 6 bases from V and 3 from J; bases not matched to a gene: 1. Germline V CDR1 and CDR2: MNHEY, SVGAGI. The CDR3 DNA sequence: TGTGCCAGCAGGGGACTAGCTACAGATACGCAGTATTTT. As protein: CASRGLATDTQYF.

J is TRBJ2-2 and V is TRBV9; TRBD1 aligns across 8 bases. The CDR3 spans 15 residues. CDR1 and CDR2 (germline): SGDLS, YYNGEE. The J segment lost 3 bases and the V segment lost 1 base, leaving 2 bases of the junction unmatched. The CDR3 DNA is TGTGCCAGCAGCGTAAGGACAGGGTACACCGGGGAGCTGTTTTTT. This translates into CASSVRTGYTGELFF.

V gene TRBV6-5 combines with J gene TRBJ1-1; no clear D gene. V gave up 6 bases and J gave up 2 bases, with 10 bases separating them. Germline values: CDR1 MNHEY, CDR2 SVGAGI. There are 13 residues in the CDR3. The CDR3 spells CASRTHPNTEAFF. Written as DNA, the CDR3 is TGTGCCAGCAGGACACATCCCAACACTGAAGCTTTCTTT.

This chain uses TRBV2 with TRBJ1-2; 8 bases line up with TRBD1. Trimming cost V 4 bases and J 1 base; bases outside gene matches: 8. This CDR3 has 16 amino acids. Looked up from germline, CDR1 is SNHLY and CDR2 is FYNNEI. CDR3 DNA: TGTGCCAGCAGTGTTGACAGGGGTGGAGGTAACTATGGCTACACCTTC. Translated, it gives CASSVDRGGGNYGYTF. Full variable domain (remainder filled in from reference TRBV2 and TRBJ1-2): EPEVTQTPSHQVTQMGQEVILRCVPISNHLYFYWYRQILGQKVEFLVSFYNNEISEKSEIFDDQFSVERPDGSNFTLKIRSTKLEDSAMYFCASSVDRGGGNYGYTFGSGTRLTVV.

This chain links TRBV9 with TRBJ2-4; a possible D gene is TRBD2 (6 bases). V was pared by 0 bases and J by 7 bases, with 11 bases between. The CDR3 consists of 14 residues. Per germline, CDR1 SGDLS and CDR2 YYNGEE. The CDR3 is CASSVESGRNIQYF. In nucleotides, the CDR3 is TGTGCCAGCAGCGTAGAATCAGGGAGGAACATTCAGTACTTC.

This chain links TRBV5-6 with TRBJ1-3, with D possibly TRBD1 on 5 matching bases. Trimming stripped 0 bases from V and 5 bases from J, with 12 bases between. The CDR3 totals 15 residues. Germline CDR1 and CDR2: SGHDT and YYEEEE. CDR3 in amino acids: CASSLGAGPRNTIYF. The CDR3 region has the DNA TGTGCCAGCAGCTTGGGAGCGGGGCCCCGAAACACCATATATTTT. The variable domain in full, with the rest retrieved from reference TRBV5-6 and TRBJ1-3, is DAGVTQSPTHLIKTRGQQVTLRCSPKSGHDTVSWYQQALGQGPQFIFQYYEEEERQRGNFPDRFSGHQFPNYSSELNVNALLLGDSALYLCASSLGAGPRNTIYFGEGSWLTVV.